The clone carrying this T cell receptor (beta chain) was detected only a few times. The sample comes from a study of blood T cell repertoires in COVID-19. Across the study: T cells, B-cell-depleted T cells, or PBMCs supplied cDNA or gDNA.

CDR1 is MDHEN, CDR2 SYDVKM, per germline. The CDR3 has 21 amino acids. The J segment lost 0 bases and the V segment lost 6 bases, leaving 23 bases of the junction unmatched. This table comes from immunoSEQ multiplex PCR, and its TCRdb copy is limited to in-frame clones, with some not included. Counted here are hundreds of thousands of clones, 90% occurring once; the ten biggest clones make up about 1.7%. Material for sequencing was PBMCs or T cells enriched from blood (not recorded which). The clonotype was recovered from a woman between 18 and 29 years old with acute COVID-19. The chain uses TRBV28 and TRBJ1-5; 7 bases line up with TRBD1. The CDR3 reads CASRHDRVGWGMDDSNQPQHF. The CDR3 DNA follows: TGTGCCAGCAGACACGACAGGGTGGGGTGGGGTATGGATGATAGCAATCAGCCCCAGCATTTT. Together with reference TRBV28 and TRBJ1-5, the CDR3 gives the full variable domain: DVKVTQSSRYLVKRTGEKVFLECVQDMDHENMFWYRQDPGLGLRLIYFSYDVKMKEKGDIPEGYSVSREKKERFSLILESASTNQTSMYLCASRHDRVGWGMDDSNQPQHFGDGTRLSIL.